The T cell receptor beta chain under discussion was sequenced for a study of beta chain features in type 1 diabetes. Study-level points and caveats: The question left open here concerned HLA type influencing TCRB rearrangement. A closer apparent resemblance between naive, central memory and Treg TCRB repertoires was seen in patients than in healthy donors.

On average, the one heparinised blood draw given by each donor was around 110 mL. Of note for this clone: No antigen is known for it.

The length of the CDR3 is 12 residues. CDR1 and CDR2 (germline): MGHRA, YSYEKL. V gave up 0 bases and J gave up 10 bases, with 9 bases separating them. Of the isolated RNA, all was reverse transcribed, and so the sequenced material was expressed TCRB transcripts. This table comes from immunoSEQ multiplex PCR, and its TCRdb copy is limited to in-frame clones, with some not included. Of around 400,000 clones listed, roughly 16% were seen once; the top ten hold 0.019%. This sequence was found in a woman under 30 in good health. This chain connects TRBV4-1 to TRBJ1-2; D not certain. The specimen was naive CD4+ T cells from blood. CDR3 protein: CASSQDRLAYTF. CDR3 bases: TGCGCCAGCAGCCAAGATCGACTTGCCTACACCTTC.